This passage covers 8 T cell receptor beta chains from one sample sequenced in a study of cytomegalovirus exposure and HLA in healthy donors. Researchers ran the PCR with 60 Vbeta and 13 Jbeta primers. The method was immunoSEQ multiplex PCR; TCRdb's version includes in-frame clones alone and lacks a portion of them. The sample consists of 100,000 to 150,000 clones, 55% to 75% of them appearing once. The sequenced material came from PBMCs. The source is a man younger than 40 in good health and CMV-seropositive.

The CDR3, as DNA: TGTGCCAGCAGCCAAACAGGGGGCACTTATGGCTACACCTTC. Translated: CASSQTGGTYGYTF. The chain has TRBV4-2 and TRBJ1-2; 9 bases fit TRBD1. V lost 2 bases and J lost 5; bases outside the gene matches: 3. The CDR3 has 14 amino acids. Germline CDR1 is LGHNA and CDR2 is YNFKEQ.

This clone has a handful of counts. The rearrangement joins TRBV7-8 to TRBJ1-1; weak D call: TRBD1 (5 bases). The CDR3 runs to 15 residues. Germline assignment: CDR1 SGHVS and CDR2 FQNEAQ. The germline V and J ends were trimmed by 0 bases and 13 bases, with 21 bases remaining between them. CDR3 sequence (DNA): TGTGCCAGCAGCTTAGCCCGTCGGCAGGGCTGTACGGGTTTCTTT. Its translation is CASSLARRQGCTGFF.

DNA of the CDR3: TGCGCCAGCAGCCAAGAGGTGGGGACTAGCGGGACTAGCACAGATACGCAGTATTTT. Translating it yields CASSQEVGTSGTSTDTQYF. The chain combines TRBV4-3 with TRBJ2-3; 13 bases are a match to TRBD2. J was trimmed by 0 bases and V by 0 bases; bases with no gene match: 6. Germline CDR1 LGHNA, CDR2 YSLEER. CDR3 length equals 19 residues.

The chain recombines TRBV4-2 with TRBJ2-3; 9 positions match TRBD2. Germline loops: CDR1 LGHNA, CDR2 YNFKEQ. There are 16 residues in the CDR3. With V trimmed by 0 bases and J by 6 bases, 7 bases remained unmatched. The chain's CDR3 is CASSQDGESGRDTQYF. In DNA, the CDR3 is TGTGCCAGCAGCCAAGACGGGGAGAGCGGGAGGGATACGCAGTATTTT.

This clone was seen more than once but under ten times. Relative to the germline gene, one junction end is altered; a read error may explain this. This rearrangement joins TRBV15 to TRBJ2-3; D ambiguous. There are 13 residues in the CDR3. Germline values: CDR1 LNHNV, CDR2 YYDKDF (reference sequence). This CDR3 reads CAISRVDTDTQYF. The CDR3 region has the DNA TGTGCCATCAGCCGGGTCGACACAGATACGCAGTATTTT.

This clone was seen only once. The rearrangement uses TRBV10-3 and TRBJ1-2; possible D gene TRBD1, 5 bases. Germline V gene data show CDR1 as ENHRY and CDR2 as SYGVKD. The V gene lost 8 bases and the J gene lost 3 bases, with 16 bases spanning the gap. There are 14 residues in the CDR3. CDR3 coding DNA: TGTGCCATCGGGGGAGGGGATTTGGACTATGGCTACACCTTC. Translating it yields CAIGGGDLDYGYTF.

The CDR3 region is CASSLVLQGEHAEAFF. The CDR3 nucleotides read TGCGCCAGCAGCTTGGTATTACAGGGGGAACATGCTGAAGCTTTCTTT. V usage is TRBV5-1 and J usage is TRBJ1-1, with 8 bases that match TRBD1. CDR3 length equals 16 residues. Germline V gives CDR1 SGHRS, CDR2 YFSETQ. V lost 0 bases, J lost 6 bases, and 10 bases stayed unmatched.

V usage is TRBV9 and J usage is TRBJ2-1; 9 bases match TRBD2. V was pared by 0 bases and J by 4 bases, with 11 bases of the junction left unmatched. The CDR3 contains 18 residues. Germline V CDR1 and CDR2: SGDLS, YYNGEE. In DNA, the CDR3 is TGTGCCAGCAGCGTAGCGGGTAGCGGGAGCGTAAGGTACAATGAGCAGTTCTTC. Amino acid sequence: CASSVAGSGSVRYNEQFF.